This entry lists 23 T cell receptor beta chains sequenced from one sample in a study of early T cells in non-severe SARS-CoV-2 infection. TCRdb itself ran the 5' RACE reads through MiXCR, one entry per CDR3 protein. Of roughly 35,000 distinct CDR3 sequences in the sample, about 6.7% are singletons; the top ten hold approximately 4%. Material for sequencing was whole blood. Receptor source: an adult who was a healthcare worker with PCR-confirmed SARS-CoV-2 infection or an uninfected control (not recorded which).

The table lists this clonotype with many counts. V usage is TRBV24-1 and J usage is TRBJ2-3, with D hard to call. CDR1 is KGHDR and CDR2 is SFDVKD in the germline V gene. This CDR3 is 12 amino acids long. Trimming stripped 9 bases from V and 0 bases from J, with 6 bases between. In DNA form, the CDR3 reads TGTGCCACCTTGGACAGCACAGATACGCAGTATTTT. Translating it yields CATLDSTDTQYF.

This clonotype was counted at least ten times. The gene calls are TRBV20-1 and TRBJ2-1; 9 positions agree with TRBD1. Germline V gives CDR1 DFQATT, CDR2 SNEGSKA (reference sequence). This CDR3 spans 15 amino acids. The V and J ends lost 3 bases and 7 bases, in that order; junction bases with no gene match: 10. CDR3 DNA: TGCAGTGCTAGGATCCAGGACAGGGGTTTTAATGAGCAGTTCTTC. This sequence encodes CSARIQDRGFNEQFF.

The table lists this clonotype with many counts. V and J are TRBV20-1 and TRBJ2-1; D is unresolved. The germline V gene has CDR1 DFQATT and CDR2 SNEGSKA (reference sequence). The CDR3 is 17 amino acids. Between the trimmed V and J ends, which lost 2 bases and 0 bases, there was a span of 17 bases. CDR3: CSARPLGGLDSYNEQFF. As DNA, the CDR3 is TGCAGTGCTAGACCCCTGGGTGGGCTAGACTCCTACAATGAGCAGTTCTTC.

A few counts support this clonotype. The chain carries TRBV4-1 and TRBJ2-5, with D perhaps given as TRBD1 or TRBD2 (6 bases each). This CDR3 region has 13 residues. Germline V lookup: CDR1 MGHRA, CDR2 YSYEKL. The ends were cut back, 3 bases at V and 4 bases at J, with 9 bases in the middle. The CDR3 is CASSQGGRETQYF. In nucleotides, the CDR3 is TGCGCCAGCAGCCAGGGGGGCAGAGAGACCCAGTACTTC.

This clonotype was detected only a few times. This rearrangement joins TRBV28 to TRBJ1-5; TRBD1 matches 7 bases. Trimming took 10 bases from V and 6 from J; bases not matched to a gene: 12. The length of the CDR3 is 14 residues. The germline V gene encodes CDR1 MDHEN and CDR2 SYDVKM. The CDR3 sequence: CATTSGGQIQPQHF. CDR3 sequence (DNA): TGTGCCACTACCTCGGGGGGACAGATTCAGCCCCAGCATTTT.

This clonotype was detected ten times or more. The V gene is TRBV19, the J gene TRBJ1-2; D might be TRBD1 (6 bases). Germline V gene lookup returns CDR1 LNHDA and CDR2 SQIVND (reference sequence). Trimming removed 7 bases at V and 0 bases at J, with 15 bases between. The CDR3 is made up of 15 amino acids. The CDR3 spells CASTPRDNTNYGYTF. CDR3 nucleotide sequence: TGTGCCAGTACCCCCCGGGACAACACTAACTATGGCTACACCTTC.

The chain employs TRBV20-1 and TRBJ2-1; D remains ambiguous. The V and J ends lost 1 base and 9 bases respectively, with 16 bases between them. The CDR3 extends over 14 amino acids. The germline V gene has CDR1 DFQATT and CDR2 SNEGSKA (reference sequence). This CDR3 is CSARGFRGSGEQFF. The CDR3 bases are TGCAGTGCTAGAGGTTTCCGAGGTAGTGGTGAGCAGTTCTTC.

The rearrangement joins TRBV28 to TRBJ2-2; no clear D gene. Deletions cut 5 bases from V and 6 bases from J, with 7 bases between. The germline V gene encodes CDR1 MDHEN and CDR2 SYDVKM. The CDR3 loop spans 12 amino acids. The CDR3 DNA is TGTGCCAGCAGTCAGTTGTCCGGGGAGCTGTTTTTT. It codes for CASSQLSGELFF.

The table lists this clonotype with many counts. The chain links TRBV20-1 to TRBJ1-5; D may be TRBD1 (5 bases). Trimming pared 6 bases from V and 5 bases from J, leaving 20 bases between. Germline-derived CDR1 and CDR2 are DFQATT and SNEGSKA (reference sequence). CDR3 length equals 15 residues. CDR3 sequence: CSARKVAGRDQPQHF. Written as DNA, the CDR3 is TGCAGTGCCCGTAAAGTCGCAGGGAGGGATCAGCCCCAGCATTTT.

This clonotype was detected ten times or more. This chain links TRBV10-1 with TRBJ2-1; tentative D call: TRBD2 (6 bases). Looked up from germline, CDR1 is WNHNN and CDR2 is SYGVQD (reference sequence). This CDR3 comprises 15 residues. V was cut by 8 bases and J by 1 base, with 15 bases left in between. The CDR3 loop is CASAGGTASYNEQFF. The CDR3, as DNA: TGCGCCAGCGCTGGAGGGACGGCATCCTACAATGAGCAGTTCTTC.

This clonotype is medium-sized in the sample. The CDR3 nucleotides are TGTGCCAGCAGTGGGACAGGGGGCGACACCGGGGAGCTGTTTTTT. Its translation: CASSGTGGDTGELFF. The chain recombines TRBV6-4 with TRBJ2-2; 11 bases are a match to TRBD1. The V and J ends lost 4 bases and 3 bases, in that order; junction bases with no gene match: 1. From germline, CDR1 is MRHNA and CDR2 SNTAGT. The CDR3 sequence is 15 residues long.

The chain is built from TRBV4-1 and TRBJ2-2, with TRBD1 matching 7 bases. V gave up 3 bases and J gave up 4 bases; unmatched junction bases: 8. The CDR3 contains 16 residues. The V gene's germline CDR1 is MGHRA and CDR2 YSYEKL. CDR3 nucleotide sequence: TGCGCCAGCAGCCAGCAGGGACAGATGCCCACCGGGGAGCTGTTTTTT. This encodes CASSQQGQMPTGELFF.

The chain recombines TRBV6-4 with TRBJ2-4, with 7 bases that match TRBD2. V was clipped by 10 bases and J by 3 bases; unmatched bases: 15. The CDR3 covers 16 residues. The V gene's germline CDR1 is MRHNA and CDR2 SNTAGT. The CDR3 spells CATLLPSSGGKNIQYF. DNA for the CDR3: TGTGCCACCCTGCTCCCGTCGTCGGGAGGCAAAAACATTCAGTACTTC.

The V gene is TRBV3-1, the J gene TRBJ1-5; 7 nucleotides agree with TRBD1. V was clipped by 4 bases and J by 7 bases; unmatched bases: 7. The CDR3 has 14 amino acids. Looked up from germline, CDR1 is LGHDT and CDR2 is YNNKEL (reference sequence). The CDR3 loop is CASSPTGAIQPQHF. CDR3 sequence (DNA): TGTGCCAGCAGCCCCACAGGGGCGATACAGCCCCAGCATTTT.

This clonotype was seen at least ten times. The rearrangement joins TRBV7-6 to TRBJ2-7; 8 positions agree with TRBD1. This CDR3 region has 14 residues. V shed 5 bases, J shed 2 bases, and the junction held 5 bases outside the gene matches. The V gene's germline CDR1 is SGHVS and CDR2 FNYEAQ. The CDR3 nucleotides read TGTGCCAGCAGCGACAGGGGCCCGACCTACGAGCAGTACTTC. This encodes CASSDRGPTYEQYF.

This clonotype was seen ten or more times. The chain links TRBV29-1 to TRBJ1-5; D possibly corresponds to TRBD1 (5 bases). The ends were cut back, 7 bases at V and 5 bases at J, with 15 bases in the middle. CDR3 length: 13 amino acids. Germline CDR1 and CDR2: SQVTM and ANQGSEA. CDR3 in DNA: TGCAGCGCTATGCAGGGAGTGGATCAGCCCCAGCATTTT. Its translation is CSAMQGVDQPQHF.

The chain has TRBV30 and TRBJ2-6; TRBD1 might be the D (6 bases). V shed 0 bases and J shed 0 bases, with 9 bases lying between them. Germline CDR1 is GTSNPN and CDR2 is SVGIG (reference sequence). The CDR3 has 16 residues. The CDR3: CAWSVKGGSGANVLTF. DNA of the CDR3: TGTGCCTGGAGTGTAAAAGGGGGCTCTGGGGCCAACGTCCTGACTTTC.

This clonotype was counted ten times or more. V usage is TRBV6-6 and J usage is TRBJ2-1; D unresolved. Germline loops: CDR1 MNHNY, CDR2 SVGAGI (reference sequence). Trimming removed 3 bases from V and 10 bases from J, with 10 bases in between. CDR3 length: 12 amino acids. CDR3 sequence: CASSYQQSEQFF. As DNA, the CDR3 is TGTGCCAGCAGTTATCAGCAGTCCGAGCAGTTCTTC.

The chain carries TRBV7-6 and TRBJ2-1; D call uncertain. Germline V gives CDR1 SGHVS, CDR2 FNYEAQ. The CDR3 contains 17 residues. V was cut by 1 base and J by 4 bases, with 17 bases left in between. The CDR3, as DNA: TGTGCCAGCAGCTTAGACGATCTAGGGATTCGGTACAATGAGCAGTTCTTC. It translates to CASSLDDLGIRYNEQFF.

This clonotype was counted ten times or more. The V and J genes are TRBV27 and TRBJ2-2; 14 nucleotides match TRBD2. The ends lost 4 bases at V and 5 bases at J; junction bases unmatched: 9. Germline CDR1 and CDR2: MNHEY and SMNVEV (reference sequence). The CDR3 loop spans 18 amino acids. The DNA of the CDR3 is TGTGCCAGCAGTTCCCGTCCGGGACTAGCGGGAGTTACCGGGGAGCTGTTTTTT. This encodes CASSSRPGLAGVTGELFF.

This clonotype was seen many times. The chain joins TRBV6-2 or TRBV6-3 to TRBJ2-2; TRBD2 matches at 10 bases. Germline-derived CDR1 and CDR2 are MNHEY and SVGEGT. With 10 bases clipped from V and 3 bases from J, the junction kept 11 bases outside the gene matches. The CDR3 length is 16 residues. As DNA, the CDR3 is TGTGCCACGCGACGGACTAGCGGAGACTACACCGGGGAGCTGTTTTTT. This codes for CATRRTSGDYTGELFF.

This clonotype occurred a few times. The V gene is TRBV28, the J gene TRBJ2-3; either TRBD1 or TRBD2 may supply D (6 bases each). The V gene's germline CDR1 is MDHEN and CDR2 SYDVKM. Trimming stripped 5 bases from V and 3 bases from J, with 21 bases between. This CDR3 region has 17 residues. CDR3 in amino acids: CASSPRRGRRGTDTQYF. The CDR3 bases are TGTGCCAGCAGTCCCCGGAGGGGACGGAGGGGGACAGATACGCAGTATTTT.

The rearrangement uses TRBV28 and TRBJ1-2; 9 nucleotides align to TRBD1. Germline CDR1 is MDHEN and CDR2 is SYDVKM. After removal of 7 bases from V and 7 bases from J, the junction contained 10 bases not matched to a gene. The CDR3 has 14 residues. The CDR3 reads CASIGTGKGAGYTF. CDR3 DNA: TGTGCCAGCATCGGGACAGGGAAAGGGGCTGGCTACACCTTC.